Listed here is a single T cell receptor beta chain. This clonotype came up many times. Its antigen target is currently unknown. The input lacks base qualities; no much larger clone sits a single base away. This sample is drawn from a study of T-cell memory formation after mild COVID-19 (dated by TCRdb to the early 2020s). For context, the study as a whole: Most TCR sequence clusters were specific to one of the two donors. In a couple of donors, T-cell clones that expanded and contracted after mild COVID-19 were tracked by sequencing TCRalpha and TCRbeta repertoires over time. The cohort comprised two young, previously healthy adult volunteers, one female and one male.

The sequencer listed for this sample is Illumina NovaSeq 6000. Using 5'RACE with constant-segment primers, TCRalpha and TCRbeta cDNA libraries were constructed, with sample barcodes and unique molecular identifiers added in the process. RNA was extracted from every sample with Trizol reagent. Library amplification was performed in two PCR steps, and a second sample barcode and Illumina TruSeq adapters were introduced in the second step. Sequencing of the libraries was done on an Illumina NovaSeq, producing 2 x 150 bp paired-end reads. As for how the authors treated the data: Demultiplexing of reads and collapsing into UMI-guided consensus sequences were performed with migec v1.2.7. Using mixcr v2.1.11, UMI consensuses were aligned to TRA and TRB V and J templates and then assembled into clonotypes. A clonotype was counted as expanded or contracted only if both edgeR and NoisET called the change significant, with noise models trained on biological replicates. For edgeR calls, the thresholds were a false discovery rate-adjusted p below 0.01 and a log2 fold-change of 1. PCA with hierarchical clustering of max-normalized trajectories of the 1000 most abundant clonotypes was used as exploratory dynamics analysis. Each responding clone was given a CD4 or CD8 phenotype based on the CD4+ and CD8+ repertoires, which had been sequenced separately. TCRdb reran the public reads through fastp at Q25 and MiXCR, keeping productive beta chains. Identical CDR3 proteins give one entry, which carries the most common genes and DNA. The V and J calls and clone size are TCRdb's, not the authors'. The table for this sample lists 450,000 to 700,000 distinct CDR3 sequences; approximately 19% of them were counted only once. The ten most abundant clones make up 12% of the sample.

What the authors observed across the whole study: Only a couple of mild cases were covered by the study, and larger cohorts that include severe cases with pre-infection samples were considered necessary. Contracting CD4+ clones turned up mainly in the CM and EM memory subsets, whereas EMRA was where CD8+ clones were enriched. From day 15 to 85, contracting clones showed balanced CD4/CD8 phenotypes, whereas a second wave of clones that expanded from day 15 to 37 leaned towards CD4+. Some responding clones were detected in pre-infection memory, which suggested that pre-existing cross-reactive memory T cells had joined the SARS-CoV-2 response. SARS-CoV-2 specificity of the second-wave clones peaking on day 37 was not confirmed.

Ficoll-Paque density gradient centrifugation was the method used to isolate PBMCs. From the cysteine through the phenylalanine, the CDR3 covers 13 amino acids. Only the CDR3 DNA is retained, 39 bases long and in frame from the first base. V is cut by 7 bases and J by 0 bases, and the space between the germline ends is 5 bases. The germline V gene encodes CDR1 SGHRS and CDR2 YFSETQ. The sample comprised PBMCs or a T cell subset sorted from them (not recorded which). The clonotype originates from an adult woman who had mild COVID-19 (a few samples of this study predate the infection). The sample titles of this study are shuffled in the database, so cell type and time point are left out; the donor was told from shared clones. Rearrangement joined TRBV5-1 to TRBJ2-6, with the D gene uncertain. The DNA is TGCGCCAGCGGACCCTCTGGGGCCAACGTCCTGACTTTC. Its protein reads: CASGPSGANVLTF.